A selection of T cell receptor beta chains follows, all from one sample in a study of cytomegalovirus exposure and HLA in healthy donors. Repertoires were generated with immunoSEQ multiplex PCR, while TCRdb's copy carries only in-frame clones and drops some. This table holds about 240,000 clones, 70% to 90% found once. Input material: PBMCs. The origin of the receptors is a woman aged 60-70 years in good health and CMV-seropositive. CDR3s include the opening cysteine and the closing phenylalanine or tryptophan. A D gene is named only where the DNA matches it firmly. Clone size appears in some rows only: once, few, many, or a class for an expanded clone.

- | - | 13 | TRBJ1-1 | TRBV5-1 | CASSLGENTEAFF | TGCGCCAGCAGCTTGGGAGAGAACACTGAAGCTTTCTTT
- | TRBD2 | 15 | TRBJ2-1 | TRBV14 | CASSTRTSAYNEQFF | TGTGCCAGCAGCACCCGGACTAGCGCCTACAATGAGCAGTTCTTC
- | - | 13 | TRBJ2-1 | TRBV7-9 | CASSLGQGNEQFF | TGTGCCAGCAGCTTAGGGCAGGGGAATGAGCAGTTCTTC
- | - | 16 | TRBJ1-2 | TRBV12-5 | CASGLPGRRRGYGYTF | TGTGCTAGTGGTCTCCCGGGAAGGCGACGGGGGTATGGCTACACCTTC
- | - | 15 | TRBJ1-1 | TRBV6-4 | CASKVEESMNTEAFF | TGTGCCAGCAAGGTGGAGGAGAGCATGAACACTGAAGCTTTCTTT
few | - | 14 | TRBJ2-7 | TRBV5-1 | CASSFGPSVYEQYF | TGCGCCAGCAGCTTCGGACCTAGCGTGTACGAGCAGTACTTC
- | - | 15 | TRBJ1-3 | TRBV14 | CASGDLSPSGNTIYF | TGTGCCAGTGGGGACTTATCCCCCTCTGGAAACACCATATATTTT
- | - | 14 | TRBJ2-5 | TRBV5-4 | CASSYQQYQETQYF | TGTGCCAGCAGCTACCAACAGTACCAAGAGACCCAGTACTTC
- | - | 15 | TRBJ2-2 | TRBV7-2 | CASSLDRTVTGELFF | TGTGCCAGCAGCTTAGATAGGACAGTTACCGGGGAGCTGTTTTTT
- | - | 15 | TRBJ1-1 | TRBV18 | CASSQSGGANTEAFF | TGTGCCAGCTCCCAGAGTGGGGGCGCGAACACTGAAGCTTTCTTT
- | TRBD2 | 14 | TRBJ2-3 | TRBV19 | CATSRGGEANTQYF | TGTGCCACAAGTCGGGGAGGGGAAGCAAATACGCAGTATTTT
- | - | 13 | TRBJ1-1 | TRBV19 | CASSEGEWAEAFF | TGTGCCAGTAGTGAGGGGGAGTGGGCTGAAGCTTTCTTT
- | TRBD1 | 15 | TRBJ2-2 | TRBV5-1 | CASGQEGQGYGELFF | TGCGCCAGCGGCCAAGAGGGACAGGGTTATGGGGAGCTGTTTTTT
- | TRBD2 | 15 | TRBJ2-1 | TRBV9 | CASSLSGRAGNEQFF | TGTGCCAGCAGCCTTAGCGGGAGGGCCGGAAATGAGCAGTTCTTC
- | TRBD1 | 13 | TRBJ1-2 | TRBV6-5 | CASSPTGDNGYTF | TGTGCCAGCAGTCCGACAGGGGATAATGGCTACACCTTC
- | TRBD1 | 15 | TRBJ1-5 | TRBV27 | CASGLEGAFNQPQHF | TGTGCCAGCGGGTTGGAGGGGGCCTTCAATCAGCCCCAGCATTTT
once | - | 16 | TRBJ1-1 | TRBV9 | CASSPFPLGRGTEAFF | TGTGCCAGCAGCCCCTTCCCCTTAGGAAGGGGCACTGAAGCTTTCTTT
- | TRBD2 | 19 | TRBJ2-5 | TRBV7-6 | CASSSPPETSGRGQGTQYF | TGTGCCAGCAGCTCACCCCCCGAGACTAGCGGGAGGGGCCAAGGGACCCAGTACTTC
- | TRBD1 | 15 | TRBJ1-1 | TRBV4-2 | CASLPGQGGRTEAFF | TGTGCCAGCCTCCCGGGACAGGGAGGGCGTACTGAAGCTTTCTTT
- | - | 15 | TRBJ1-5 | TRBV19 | CASSIARTRDQPQHF | TGTGCCAGTAGTATCGCTAGGACACGGGATCAGCCCCAGCATTTT
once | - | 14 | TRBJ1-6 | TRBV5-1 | CASSLEGAGSPLHF | TGCGCCAGCAGCTTGGAGGGCGCGGGTTCACCCCTCCACTTT
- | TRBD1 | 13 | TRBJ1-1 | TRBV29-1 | CSVQTGGNTEAFF | TGCAGCGTACAAACAGGGGGGAACACTGAAGCTTTCTTT
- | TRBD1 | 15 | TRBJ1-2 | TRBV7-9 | CAGHRGTGTGEGYTF | TGTGCCGGCCACCGGGGGACCGGGACAGGGGAAGGCTACACCTTC
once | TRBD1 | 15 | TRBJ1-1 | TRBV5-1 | CASSWGTDLNTEAFF | TGCGCCAGCAGCTGGGGGACAGATTTGAACACTGAAGCTTTCTTT
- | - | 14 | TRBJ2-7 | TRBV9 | CASSPADFPYEQYF | TGTGCCAGCAGCCCCGCCGACTTCCCCTACGAGCAGTACTTC
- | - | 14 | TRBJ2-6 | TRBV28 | CASNRDSGANVLTF | TGTGCCAGCAACAGGGACTCTGGGGCCAACGTCCTGACTTTC
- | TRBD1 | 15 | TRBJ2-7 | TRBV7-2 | CASSSRTGYSYEQYF | TGTGCCAGCAGTTCTCGGACAGGTTACTCCTACGAGCAGTACTTC
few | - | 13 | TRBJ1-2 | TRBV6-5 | CASSVEASYGYTF | TGTGCCAGCAGTGTTGAGGCATCCTATGGCTACACCTTC
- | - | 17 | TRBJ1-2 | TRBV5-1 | CASSPGEARGTSYGYTF | TGCGCCAGCAGCCCCGGGGAGGCGCGGGGGACCAGCTATGGCTACACCTTC